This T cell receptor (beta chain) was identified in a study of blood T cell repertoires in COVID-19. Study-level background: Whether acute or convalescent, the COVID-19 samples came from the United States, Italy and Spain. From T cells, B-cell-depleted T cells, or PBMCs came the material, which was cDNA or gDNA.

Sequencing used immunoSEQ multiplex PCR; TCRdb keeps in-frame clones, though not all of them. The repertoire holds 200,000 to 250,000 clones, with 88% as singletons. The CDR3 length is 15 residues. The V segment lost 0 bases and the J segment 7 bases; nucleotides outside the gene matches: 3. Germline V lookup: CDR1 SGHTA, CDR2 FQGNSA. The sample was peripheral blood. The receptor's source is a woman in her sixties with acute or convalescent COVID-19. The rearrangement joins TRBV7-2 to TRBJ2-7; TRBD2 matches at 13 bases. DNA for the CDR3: TGTGCCAGCAGCTTAGCGGGACTAGCGGGACATGAGCAGTACTTC. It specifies CASSLAGLAGHEQYF. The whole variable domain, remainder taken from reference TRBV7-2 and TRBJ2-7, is GAGVSQSPSNKVTEKGKDVELRCDPISGHTALYWYRQSLGQGLEFLIYFQGNSAPDKSGLPSDRFSAERTGGSVSTLTIQRTQQEDSAVYLCASSLAGLAGHEQYFGPGTRLTVT.